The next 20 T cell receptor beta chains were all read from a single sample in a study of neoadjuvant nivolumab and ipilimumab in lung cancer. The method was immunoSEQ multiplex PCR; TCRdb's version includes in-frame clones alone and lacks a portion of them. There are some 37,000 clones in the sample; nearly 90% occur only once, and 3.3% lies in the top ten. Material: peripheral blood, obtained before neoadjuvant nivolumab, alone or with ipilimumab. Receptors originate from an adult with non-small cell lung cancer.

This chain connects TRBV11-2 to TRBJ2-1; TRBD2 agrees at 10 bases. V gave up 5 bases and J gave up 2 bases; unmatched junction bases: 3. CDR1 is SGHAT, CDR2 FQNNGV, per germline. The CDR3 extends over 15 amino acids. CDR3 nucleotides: TGTGCCAGCAGCATAGCGGGAGGAACCTACAATGAGCAGTTCTTC. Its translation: CASSIAGGTYNEQFF.

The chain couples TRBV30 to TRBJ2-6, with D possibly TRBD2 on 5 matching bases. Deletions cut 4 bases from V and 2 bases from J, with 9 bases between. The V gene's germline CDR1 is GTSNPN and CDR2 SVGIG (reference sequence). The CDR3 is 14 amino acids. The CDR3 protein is CAWIGGAGANVLTF. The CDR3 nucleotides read TGTGCCTGGATTGGAGGTGCTGGGGCCAACGTCCTGACTTTC.

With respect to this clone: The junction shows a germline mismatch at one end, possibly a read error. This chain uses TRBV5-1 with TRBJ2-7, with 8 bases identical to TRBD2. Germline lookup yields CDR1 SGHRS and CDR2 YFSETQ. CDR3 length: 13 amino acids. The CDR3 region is CASSREGSSGTSF. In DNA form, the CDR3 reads TGCGCCAGCAGCCGGGAGGGTAGTAGCGGGACGTCCTTC.

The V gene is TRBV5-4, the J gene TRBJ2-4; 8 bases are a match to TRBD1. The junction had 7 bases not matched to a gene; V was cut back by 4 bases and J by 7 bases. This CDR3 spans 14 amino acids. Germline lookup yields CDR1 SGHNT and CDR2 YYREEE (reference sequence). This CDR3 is CASSTRTGSNIQYF. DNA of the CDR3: TGTGCCAGCAGCACCAGGACAGGGTCGAACATTCAGTACTTC.

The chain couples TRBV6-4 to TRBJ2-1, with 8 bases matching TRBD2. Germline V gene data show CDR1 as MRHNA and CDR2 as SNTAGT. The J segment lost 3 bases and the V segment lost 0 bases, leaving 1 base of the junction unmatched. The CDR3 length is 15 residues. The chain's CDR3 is CASSDSAGGYNEQFF. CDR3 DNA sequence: TGTGCCAGCAGTGACTCGGCGGGAGGCTACAATGAGCAGTTCTTC.

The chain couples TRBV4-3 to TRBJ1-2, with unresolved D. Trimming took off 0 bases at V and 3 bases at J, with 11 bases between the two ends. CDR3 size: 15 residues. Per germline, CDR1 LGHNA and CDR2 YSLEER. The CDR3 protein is CASSQEVQNYYGYTF. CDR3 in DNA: TGCGCCAGCAGCCAAGAAGTACAAAACTACTATGGCTACACCTTC.

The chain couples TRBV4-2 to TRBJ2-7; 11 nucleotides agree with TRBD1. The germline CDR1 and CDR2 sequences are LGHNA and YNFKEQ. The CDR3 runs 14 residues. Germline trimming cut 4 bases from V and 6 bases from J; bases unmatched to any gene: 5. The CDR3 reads CASSLAGTGGEQYF. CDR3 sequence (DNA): TGTGCCAGCAGCCTAGCCGGGACAGGGGGCGAGCAGTACTTC.

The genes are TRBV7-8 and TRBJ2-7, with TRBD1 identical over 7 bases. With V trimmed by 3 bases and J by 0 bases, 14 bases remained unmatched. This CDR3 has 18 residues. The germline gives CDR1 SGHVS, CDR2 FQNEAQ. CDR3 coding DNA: TGTGCCAGCAGCTTTTTATTTGACGTGACAGGGCACTCCTACGAGCAGTACTTC. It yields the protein CASSFLFDVTGHSYEQYF. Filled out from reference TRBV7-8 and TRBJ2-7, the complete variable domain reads GAGVSQSPRYKVAKRGQDVALRCDPISGHVSLFWYQQALGQGPEFLTYFQNEAQLDKSGLPSDRFFAERPEGSVSTLKIQRTQQEDSAVYLCASSFLFDVTGHSYEQYFGPGTRLTVT.

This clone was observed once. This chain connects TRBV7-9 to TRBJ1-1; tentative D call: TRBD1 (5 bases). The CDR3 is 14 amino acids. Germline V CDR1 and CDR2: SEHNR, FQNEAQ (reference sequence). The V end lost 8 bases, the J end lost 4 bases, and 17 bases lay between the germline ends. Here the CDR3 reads CASGAGLSGTEAFF. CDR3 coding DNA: TGTGCCAGCGGGGCGGGTCTCAGCGGCACTGAAGCTTTCTTT.

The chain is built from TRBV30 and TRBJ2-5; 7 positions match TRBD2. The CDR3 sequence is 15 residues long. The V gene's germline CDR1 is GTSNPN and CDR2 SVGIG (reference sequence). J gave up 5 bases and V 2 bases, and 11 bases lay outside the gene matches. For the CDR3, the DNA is TGTGCCTGGAGTAAAACTAGCGCGCAATCGGAGACCCAGTACTTC. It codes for CAWSKTSAQSETQYF.

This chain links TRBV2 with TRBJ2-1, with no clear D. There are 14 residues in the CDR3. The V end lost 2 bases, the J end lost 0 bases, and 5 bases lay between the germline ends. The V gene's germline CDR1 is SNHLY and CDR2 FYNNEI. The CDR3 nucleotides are TGTGCCAGCAGTGAACTTAGCTCCTACAATGAGCAGTTCTTC. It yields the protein CASSELSSYNEQFF. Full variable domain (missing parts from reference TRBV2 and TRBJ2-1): EPEVTQTPSHQVTQMGQEVILRCVPISNHLYFYWYRQILGQKVEFLVSFYNNEISEKSEIFDDQFSVERPDGSNFTLKIRSTKLEDSAMYFCASSELSSYNEQFFGPGTRLTVL.

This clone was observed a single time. The CDR3 DNA reads as TGTGCCAGCAGTCAAGGGCAGGGGGTCCCCTACGAGCAGTACTTC. As protein: CASSQGQGVPYEQYF. The rearrangement uses TRBV6-5 and TRBJ2-7; 7 nucleotides align to TRBD1. This CDR3 contains 15 residues. CDR1 is MNHEY and CDR2 is SVGAGI in the germline V gene. J gave up 2 bases and V 5 bases, and 9 bases lay outside the gene matches.

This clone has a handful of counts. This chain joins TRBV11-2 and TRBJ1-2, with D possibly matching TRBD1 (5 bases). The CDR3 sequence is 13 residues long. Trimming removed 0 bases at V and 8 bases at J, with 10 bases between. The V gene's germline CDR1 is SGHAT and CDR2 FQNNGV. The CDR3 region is CASSLDLWDGYTF. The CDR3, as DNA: TGTGCCAGCAGCTTAGATCTGTGGGACGGCTACACCTTC.

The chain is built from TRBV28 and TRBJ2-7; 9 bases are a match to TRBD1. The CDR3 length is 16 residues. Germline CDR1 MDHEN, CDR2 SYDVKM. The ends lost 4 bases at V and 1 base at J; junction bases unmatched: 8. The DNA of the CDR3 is TGTGCCAGCAGTTCCCCCGGGACAGGGTCTTCCTACGAGCAGTACTTC. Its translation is CASSSPGTGSSYEQYF.

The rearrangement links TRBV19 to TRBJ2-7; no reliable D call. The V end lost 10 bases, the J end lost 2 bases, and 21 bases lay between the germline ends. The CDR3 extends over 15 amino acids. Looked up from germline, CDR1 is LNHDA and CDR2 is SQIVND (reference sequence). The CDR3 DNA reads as TGTGCCACCTCCGGACCGAGAGGACCGCCCTACGAGCAGTACTTC. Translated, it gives CATSGPRGPPYEQYF.

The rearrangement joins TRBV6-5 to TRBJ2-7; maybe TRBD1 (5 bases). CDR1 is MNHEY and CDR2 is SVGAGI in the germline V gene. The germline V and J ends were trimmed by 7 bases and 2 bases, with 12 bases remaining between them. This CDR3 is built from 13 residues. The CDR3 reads CASTSTETYEQYF. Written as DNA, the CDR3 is TGTGCCAGCACTTCGACAGAGACCTACGAGCAGTACTTC.

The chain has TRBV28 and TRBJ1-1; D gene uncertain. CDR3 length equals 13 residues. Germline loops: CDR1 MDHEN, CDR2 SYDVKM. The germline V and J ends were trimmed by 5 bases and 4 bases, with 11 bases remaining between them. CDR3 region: CASSGVPFTEAFF. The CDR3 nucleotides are TGTGCCAGCAGTGGGGTGCCCTTCACTGAAGCTTTCTTT.

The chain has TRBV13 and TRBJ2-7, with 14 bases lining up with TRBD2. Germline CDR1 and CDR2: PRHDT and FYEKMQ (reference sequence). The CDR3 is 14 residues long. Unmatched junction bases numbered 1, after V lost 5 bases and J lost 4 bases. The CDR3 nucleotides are TGTGCCAGCAGCGGGACTAGCGGGAGTTACGAGCAGTACTTC. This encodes CASSGTSGSYEQYF.

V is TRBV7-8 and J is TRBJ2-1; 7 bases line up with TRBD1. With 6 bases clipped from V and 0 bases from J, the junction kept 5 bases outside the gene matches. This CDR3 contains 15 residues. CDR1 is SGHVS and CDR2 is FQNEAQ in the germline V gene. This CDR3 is CASRNRGRSYNEQFF. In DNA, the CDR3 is TGTGCCAGCAGGAACAGGGGACGCTCCTACAATGAGCAGTTCTTC. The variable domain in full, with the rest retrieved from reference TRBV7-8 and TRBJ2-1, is GAGVSQSPRYKVAKRGQDVALRCDPISGHVSLFWYQQALGQGPEFLTYFQNEAQLDKSGLPSDRFFAERPEGSVSTLKIQRTQQEDSAVYLCASRNRGRSYNEQFFGPGTRLTVL.

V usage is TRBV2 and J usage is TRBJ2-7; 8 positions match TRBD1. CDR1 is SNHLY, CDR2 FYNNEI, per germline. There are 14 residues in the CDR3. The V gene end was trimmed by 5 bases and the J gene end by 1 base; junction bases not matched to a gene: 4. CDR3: CASSQDRASYEQYF. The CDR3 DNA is TGTGCCAGCAGTCAGGACAGGGCATCCTACGAGCAGTACTTC.